The TCR beta chain under discussion was sequenced for a study of cytomegalovirus exposure and HLA in healthy donors. Study-level results: Certain indistinguishable V segments, among them TRBV6-2 and TRBV6-3, were excluded. Among TCR beta chains, those listed as cytomegalovirus-associated numbered about 160.

This CDR3 has 12 amino acids. Deletions cut 1 base from V and 8 bases from J, with 7 bases between. Germline CDR1 and CDR2: SGHRS and YFSETQ. As regards this clone: Its specificity is not known.

This PCR relied on a set of 60 Vbeta primers and 13 Jbeta primers. Sequencing was performed with immunoSEQ multiplex PCR; in TCRdb, only in-frame clones are kept and a portion is missing. The table records some 200,000 clones, approximately 78% of them present only once. The chain uses TRBV5-1 and TRBJ2-1, with D unresolved. The sequenced sample consisted of PBMCs. The clonotype originates from a woman aged 40-49 years in good health and CMV-seronegative. The CDR3 loop is CASSLFLDEQFF. CDR3 coding DNA: TGCGCCAGCAGCTTGTTTCTCGATGAGCAGTTCTTC.